This TCR beta chain emerged from a study of blood T cell repertoires in COVID-19. Across the study: Material from acute and convalescent COVID-19 was sourced from the United States, Italy and Spain. T cells, B-cell-depleted T cells, or PBMCs supplied cDNA or gDNA.

In the authors' methods: Reference gene primer amplification yielded estimated nucleated cell counts. Profiling relied on immunoSEQ multiplex PCR, and the TCRdb table lists in-frame clones only, not all of them. That table supplies the V and J calls and clone size; D and trimming were determined from the DNA. The table has 110,000 to 150,000 clones, 80% seen once. CDR3 length: 13 amino acids. The specimen sequenced was peripheral blood. The V call is TRBV21-1, the J call TRBJ1-1; the D call of TRBD1 is as the table states it, not checked on the DNA. TRBV21-1 constitutes a pseudogene. This TCR came from a woman between 45 and 65 years old with acute or convalescent COVID-19. The CDR3 DNA follows: TGTGCCAGCACCTTAGACAGGGGCGCTGAAGCTTTCTTT. It is translated as CASTLDRGAEAFF.